The 18 T cell receptor beta chains below come from one sample, sequenced in a study of human T cells and chemical hapten exposure. Time point meaning: patch test 2, 6 weeks after DPC sensitization. The treatment denotes: therapeutic diphenylcyclopropenone sensitization with weekly scalp DPC. TCRdb independently ran MiXCR on the RACE reads; one entry per CDR3 protein. Altogether roughly 30,000 distinct CDR3 sequences are present, approximately 9% being singletons, with the ten largest covering roughly 7.1%. This material consisted of whole blood, taken in connection with sensitization to the hapten diphenylcyclopropenone (DPC). Source of these receptors: a man aged 25-45 years with alopecia areata. Some clones in this sample may be carry-over from other donors' samples.

This clonotype was observed many times. The chain has TRBV29-1 and TRBJ1-1, with D possibly TRBD1 on 5 matching bases. This CDR3 region has 11 residues. V lost 7 bases, J lost 6 bases, and 12 bases lay in between. Per the germline V gene, CDR1 is SQVTM and CDR2 is ANQGSEA. This CDR3 is CSARRGAEAFF. CDR3 bases: TGCAGCGCCCGGAGGGGAGCTGAAGCTTTCTTT.

This clonotype was picked up a small number of times. V gene TRBV9 combines with J gene TRBJ2-7; D is undetermined. This CDR3 contains 14 residues. Trimming pared 4 bases from V and 2 bases from J, leaving 13 bases between. The V gene's germline CDR1 is SGDLS and CDR2 YYNGEE. The CDR3 coding sequence is TGTGCCAGCAGCTCGAATGAATCCCCCTACGAGCAGTACTTC. It yields the protein CASSSNESPYEQYF.

This clonotype was counted at least ten times. This sequence joins TRBV11-2 and TRBJ2-2; the D gene could be TRBD1 or TRBD2 (5 bases each). V shed 8 bases and J shed 7 bases, with 17 bases lying between them. CDR3 size: 14 residues. CDR1 and CDR2 (germline): SGHAT, FQNNGV. The CDR3 DNA sequence: TGTGCCAGCTCGAGCGGACACGGGATCGGGGAGCTGTTTTTT. As protein: CASSSGHGIGELFF.

This clonotype occurred many times. At one boundary the junction diverges from the germline segment, which might be a read error. This chain joins TRBV4-3 and TRBJ1-4; TRBD1 aligns across 9 bases. The CDR3 contains 15 residues. Germline assignment: CDR1 LGHNA and CDR2 YSLEER. CDR3 DNA: TGCGCCAGCAGTCAAGGAGGGACAGGGTTGGGAAAACTGTTTTTT. This codes for CASSQGGTGLGKLFF.

This clonotype was picked up many times. This chain connects TRBV6-5 to TRBJ2-6; 8 bases are shared with TRBD1. Germline values: CDR1 MNHEY, CDR2 SVGAGI. The J segment lost 1 base and the V segment lost 2 bases, leaving 1 base of the junction unmatched. The CDR3 totals 16 residues. This CDR3 reads CASSYRTGSGANVLTF. CDR3 DNA sequence: TGTGCCAGCAGTTACCGGACAGGGTCTGGGGCCAACGTCCTGACTTTC.

V is TRBV19 and J is TRBJ2-1, with D unresolved. This CDR3 has 15 residues. CDR1 is LNHDA, CDR2 SQIVND, per germline (reference sequence). V gave up 5 bases and J gave up 8 bases, with 19 bases separating them. CDR3 sequence: CASSHLPRPGDEQFF. In DNA form, the CDR3 reads TGTGCCAGTAGTCACCTGCCCAGGCCAGGCGATGAGCAGTTCTTC.

This clonotype was counted ten times or more. The chain is built from TRBV20-1 and TRBJ2-7, with 8 bases identical to TRBD1. The germline gives CDR1 DFQATT, CDR2 SNEGSKA (reference sequence). The CDR3 sequence is 14 residues long. The J segment lost 4 bases and the V segment lost 1 base, leaving 6 bases of the junction unmatched. The DNA for the CDR3 is TGCAGTGCTAGAGTGCCAGGGGGCCGGTACGAGCAGTACTTC. This codes for CSARVPGGRYEQYF.

The genes are TRBV18 and TRBJ1-2, with D possibly TRBD1 on 6 matching bases. This CDR3 region has 13 residues. Trimming stripped 8 bases from V and 2 bases from J, with 12 bases between. The germline gives CDR1 KGHSH, CDR2 LQKENI. Here the CDR3 DNA reads TGTGCCAGCCAACAGGGCTCCAACTATGGCTACACCTTC. Its protein is CASQQGSNYGYTF.

Ten or more counts support this clonotype. This chain links TRBV15 with TRBJ1-1; D not resolved. The CDR3 is 13 amino acids. In germline, CDR1 is LNHNV, CDR2 YYDKDF (reference sequence). Trimming left V 5 bases short and J 1 base short, with 8 bases between. Here the CDR3 DNA reads TGTGCCACCAGCCCAGACACGAACACTGAAGCTTTCTTT. Protein product: CATSPDTNTEAFF.

The table lists this clonotype with many counts. This chain links TRBV3-1 with TRBJ2-5; 13 nucleotides align to TRBD2. Germline V gene sequence: CDR1 LGHDT, CDR2 YNNKEL (reference sequence). The J segment lost 4 bases and the V segment lost 0 bases, leaving 8 bases of the junction unmatched. This CDR3 contains 18 residues. The CDR3 coding sequence is TGTGCCAGCAGCCAAGAGACCGGACTAGCGGGAGCTCTAGAGACCCAGTACTTC. This codes for CASSQETGLAGALETQYF.

The table lists this clonotype with a few counts. The V and J genes are TRBV6-5 and TRBJ1-4; 9 bases match TRBD1. With V trimmed by 5 bases and J by 8 bases, 6 bases remained unmatched. The CDR3 sequence is 14 residues long. Per the germline V gene, CDR1 is MNHEY and CDR2 is SVGAGI. The CDR3, as DNA: TGTGCCAGCAGTGAACAGGGGGCACAAGAAAAACTGTTTTTT. Amino acids: CASSEQGAQEKLFF.

Notes on this clonotype: The junction departs from the called germline gene at one end, perhaps through a read error. The chain employs TRBV27 and TRBJ1-1, with TRBD1 as a possible D gene (6 bases). The CDR3 loop spans 13 amino acids. From germline, CDR1 is MNHEY and CDR2 SMNVEV (reference sequence). The CDR3 here is CASSSLGDTEAFF. Here the CDR3 DNA reads TGTGCCAGCAGTTCCTTAGGGGACACCGAAGCTTTCTTT.

This clonotype has only a few counts. The rearrangement links TRBV6-2 or TRBV6-3 to TRBJ2-1, with TRBD1 identical over 9 bases. Germline CDR1 is MNHEY and CDR2 is SVGEGT. The V and J ends lost 10 bases and 7 bases, in that order; junction bases with no gene match: 8. CDR3 length: 13 residues. The CDR3 DNA follows: TGTGCCACCGAAGGACAGGGGAGGAATGAGCAGTTCTTC. Its translation is CATEGQGRNEQFF.

There are a few counts of this clonotype. This sequence joins TRBV7-2 and TRBJ1-5; TRBD1 aligns across 8 bases. After removal of 5 bases from V and 1 base from J, the junction contained 1 base not matched to a gene. Germline V CDR1 and CDR2: SGHTA, FQGNSA. CDR3 length: 14 residues. The CDR3 region has the DNA TGTGCCAGCAGCCGGGACAGGAGCAATCAGCCCCAGCATTTT. It specifies CASSRDRSNQPQHF.

This clonotype was counted many times. The V call is TRBV12-3 or TRBV12-4, the J call TRBJ1-6; tentatively, D is TRBD1 (6 bases). Deletions cut 6 bases from V and 14 bases from J, with 11 bases between. CDR3 length: 11 residues. In DNA form, the CDR3 reads TGTGCCAGCAGATACAGGGATACCCTCCACTTT. It codes for CASRYRDTLHF.

This clonotype has ten or more counts. The chain employs TRBV15 and TRBJ1-5; D not resolved. The germline V gene has CDR1 LNHNV and CDR2 YYDKDF (reference sequence). The CDR3 sequence is 15 residues long. Trimming pared 0 bases from V and 4 bases from J, leaving 10 bases between. The CDR3 region has the DNA TGTGCCACCAGCAGAGAAAGACCCCCGAATCAGCCCCAGCATTTT. It codes for CATSRERPPNQPQHF. Supplemented by reference TRBV15 and TRBJ1-5, the full variable domain reads DAMVIQNPRYQVTQFGKPVTLSCSQTLNHNVMYWYQQKSSQAPKLLFHYYDKDFNNEADTPDNFQSRRPNTSFCFLDIRSPGLGDTAMYLCATSRERPPNQPQHFGDGTRLSIL.

This clonotype was detected ten times or more. The rearrangement joins TRBV20-1 to TRBJ2-1; 10 nucleotides agree with TRBD2. There are 18 residues in the CDR3. J gave up 0 bases and V 0 bases, and 8 bases lay outside the gene matches. Germline CDR1 reads DFQATT; CDR2 reads SNEGSKA (reference sequence). The CDR3 reads CSARDLAGGRTSYNEQFF. CDR3 DNA sequence: TGCAGTGCTAGAGACTTAGCGGGGGGCCGGACCTCCTACAATGAGCAGTTCTTC.

This clonotype was seen at least ten times. The chain couples TRBV2 to TRBJ1-6; 10 bases agree with TRBD1. The CDR3 has 13 residues. Looked up from germline, CDR1 is SNHLY and CDR2 is FYNNEI. The ends lost 8 bases at V and 10 bases at J; junction bases unmatched: 5. CDR3 sequence reads: CASSGQGNSPLHF. As DNA, the CDR3 is TGTGCCAGCTCGGGACAGGGGAACTCACCCCTCCACTTT.